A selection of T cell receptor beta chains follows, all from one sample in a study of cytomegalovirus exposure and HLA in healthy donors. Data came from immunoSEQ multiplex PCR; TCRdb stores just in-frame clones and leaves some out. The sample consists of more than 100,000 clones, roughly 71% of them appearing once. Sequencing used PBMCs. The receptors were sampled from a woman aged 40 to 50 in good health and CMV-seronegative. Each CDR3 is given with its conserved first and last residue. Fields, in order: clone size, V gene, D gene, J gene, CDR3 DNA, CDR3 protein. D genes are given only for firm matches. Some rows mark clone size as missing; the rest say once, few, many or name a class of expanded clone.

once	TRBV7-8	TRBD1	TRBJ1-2	TGTGCCAGCAGCACCCGGGACAGCAGCTATGGCTACACCTTC	CASSTRDSSYGYTF
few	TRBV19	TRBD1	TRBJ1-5	TGTGCCAGTAGTATCTCGGGACAGGGGGCTAATCAGCCCCAGCATTTT	CASSISGQGANQPQHF
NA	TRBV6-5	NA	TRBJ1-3	TGTGCCATCCACTCTGGAAACACCATATATTTT	CAIHSGNTIYF
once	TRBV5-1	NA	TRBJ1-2	TGCGCCAGCACCCCGGGATCTAACTATGGCTACACCTTC	CASTPGSNYGYTF
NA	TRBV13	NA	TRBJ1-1	TGTGCCAGCAGCCCCCCGACATTCTTAAACGCTGAAGCTTTCTTT	CASSPPTFLNAEAFF
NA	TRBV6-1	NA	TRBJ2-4	TGTGCCAGCAGTGAATGGGGCTTGGGAAACATTCAGTACTTC	CASSEWGLGNIQYF
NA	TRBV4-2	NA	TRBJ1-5	TGTGCCAGCAGCCAAGATCTGGCTCAGCCCCAGCATTTT	CASSQDLAQPQHF
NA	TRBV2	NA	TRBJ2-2	TGTGCCAGCAGAGGAAAGGGGGGGGCAACCGGGGAGCTGTTTTTT	CASRGKGGATGELFF
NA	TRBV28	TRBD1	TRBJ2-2	TGTGCCAGCTCCGCGTGGGACAGGGGCCCCGGGGAGCTGTTTTTT	CASSAWDRGPGELFF
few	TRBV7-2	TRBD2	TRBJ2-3	TGTGCCAGCAGCTTGTTAGCGGGTGCGTCAGATACGCAGTATTTT	CASSLLAGASDTQYF
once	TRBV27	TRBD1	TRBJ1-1	TGTGCCAGCAGTCCACCCCCGTGGACAGGGAGGAACACTGAAGCTTTCTTT	CASSPPPWTGRNTEAFF
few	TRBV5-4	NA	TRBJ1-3	TGTGCCAGCAGCTTGGAAGGTCCAGCGGTCTCTGGAAACACCATATATTTT	CASSLEGPAVSGNTIYF
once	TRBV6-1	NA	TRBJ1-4	TGTGCCAGCAGCAGGGCAACTAATGAAAAACTGTTTTTT	CASSRATNEKLFF
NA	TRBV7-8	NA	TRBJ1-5	TGTGCCAGCAGCCCGCGTCAGCGGGGTCAGCCCCAGCATTTT	CASSPRQRGQPQHF
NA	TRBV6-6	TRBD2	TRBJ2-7	TGTGCCAGCAGTTTCCGGGTAGCGGGGGAGTCCTACGAGCAGTACTTC	CASSFRVAGESYEQYF
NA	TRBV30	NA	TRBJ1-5	TGTGCCTGGGCCCCTGACAGCGTTACTCAGCCCCAGCATTTT	CAWAPDSVTQPQHF
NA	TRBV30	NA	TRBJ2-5	TGTGCCTGGAGTGGGGGGCTAGGGGAGACCCAGTACTTC	CAWSGGLGETQYF
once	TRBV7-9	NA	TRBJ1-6	TGTTCCAGCAGCTCCCTCCCCCAGGGTAGCTCCTATAATTCACCCCTCCACTTT	CSSSSLPQGSSYNSPLHF
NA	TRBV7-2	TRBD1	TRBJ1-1	TGTGCCAGCAGCTTAGGATCAGGGGGCTTGGCTTTCTTT	CASSLGSGGLAFF
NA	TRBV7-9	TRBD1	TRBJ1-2	TGTGCCAGCAGTACTATTCAGGGGGACTCTTATGGCTACACCTTC	CASSTIQGDSYGYTF
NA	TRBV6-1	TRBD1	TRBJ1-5	TGTGCCAGCAGTGAATGGGCAGGGGGAGCGGGCAATCAGCCCCAGCATTTT	CASSEWAGGAGNQPQHF
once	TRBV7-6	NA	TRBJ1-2	TGTGCCAGCAGCTTAGATGGCACGTTGGGCTACACCTTC	CASSLDGTLGYTF
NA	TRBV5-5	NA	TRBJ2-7	TGTGCCAGCACCCCTGGGGCAGGAATAACCTACGAGCAGTACTTC	CASTPGAGITYEQYF
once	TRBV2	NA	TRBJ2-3	TGTGCCAGCAGTGAACAGGGTTGGCGCACAGATACGCAGTATTTT	CASSEQGWRTDTQYF
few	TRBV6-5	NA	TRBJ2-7	TGTGCCAGCAGTTACTCTAACCCAGGGGTTTTTTACGAGCAGTACTTC	CASSYSNPGVFYEQYF
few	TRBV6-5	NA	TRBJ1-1	TGTGCCAGCAGACCAACAGCTATGAACACTGAAGCTTTCTTT	CASRPTAMNTEAFF
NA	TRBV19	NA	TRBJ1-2	TGTGCCAGTAGTCTTTGGACACATGGCTACACCTTC	CASSLWTHGYTF
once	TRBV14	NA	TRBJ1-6	TGTGCCAGCAGCCGCCGGGAGTCAGGTTCACCCCTCCACTTT	CASSRRESGSPLHF
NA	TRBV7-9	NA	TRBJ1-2	TGTGCCAGCAGCTTAGCCGGTAACTATGGCTACACCTTC	CASSLAGNYGYTF
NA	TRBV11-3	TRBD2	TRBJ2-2	TGTGCCAGCAGCCCCGGGGGGGCGGACACCGGGGAGCTGTTTTTT	CASSPGGADTGELFF
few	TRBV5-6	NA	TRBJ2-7	TGTGCCAGCAGCTTGGCTGCGGCCTCCTACGAGCAGTACTTC	CASSLAAASYEQYF
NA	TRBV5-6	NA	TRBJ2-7	TGTGCCAGCAGCTTGGCCCGCTACGAGCAGTACTTC	CASSLARYEQYF
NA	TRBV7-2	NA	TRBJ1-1	TGTGCCAGCAGCTTCAGTATGAACACTGAAGCTTTCTTT	CASSFSMNTEAFF